This T cell receptor (beta chain) was observed in a study of blood T cell repertoires in COVID-19. In the study overall: COVID-19 samples collected from the United States, Italy and Spain covered acute and convalescent phases.

Per the authors' pipeline: Counts of nucleated cells, estimated from reference gene primer amplification, were obtained. Assay used: immunoSEQ multiplex PCR; TCRdb lists only in-frame clones, some missing. V and J calls and clone size are given by that table; D and trimming were obtained from the DNA. Altogether a few hundred thousand clones are present, 75% to 85% being singletons, with the ten largest covering around 1.5%. This sequence originates from a woman aged 40 to 50 who had recovered from COVID-19. Specimen: peripheral blood.

Here the CDR3 reads CASSQGRDRANEQFF. The CDR3, as DNA: TGCGCCAGCAGCCAGGGCCGGGACAGGGCTAATGAGCAGTTCTTC. The chain is built from TRBV4-3 and TRBJ2-1; 9 bases agree with TRBD1. The CDR3 extends over 15 amino acids. The V gene's germline CDR1 is LGHNA and CDR2 YSLEER. Losses at the gene ends were 3 bases for V and 7 bases for J; bases not matched to a gene: 7.